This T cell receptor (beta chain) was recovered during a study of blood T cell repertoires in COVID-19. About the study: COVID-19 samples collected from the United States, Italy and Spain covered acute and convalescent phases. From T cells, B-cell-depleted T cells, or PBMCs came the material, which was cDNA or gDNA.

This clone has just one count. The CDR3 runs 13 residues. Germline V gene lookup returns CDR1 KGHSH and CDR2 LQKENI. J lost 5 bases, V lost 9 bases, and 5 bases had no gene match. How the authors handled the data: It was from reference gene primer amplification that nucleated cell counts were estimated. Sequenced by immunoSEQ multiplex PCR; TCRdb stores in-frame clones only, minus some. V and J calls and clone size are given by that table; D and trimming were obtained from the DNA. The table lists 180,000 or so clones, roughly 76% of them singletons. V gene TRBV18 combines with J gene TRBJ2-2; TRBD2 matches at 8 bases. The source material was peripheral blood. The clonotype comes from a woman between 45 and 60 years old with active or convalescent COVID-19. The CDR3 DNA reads TGTGCCAGTGCCGGGACTAGTACCGGGGAGCTGTTTTTT. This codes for CASAGTSTGELFF. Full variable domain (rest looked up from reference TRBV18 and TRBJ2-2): NAGVMQNPRHLVRRRGQEARLRCSPMKGHSHVYWYRQLPEEGLKFMVYLQKENIIDESGMPKERFSAEFPKEGPSILRIQQVVRGDSAAYFCASAGTSTGELFFGEGSRLTVL.